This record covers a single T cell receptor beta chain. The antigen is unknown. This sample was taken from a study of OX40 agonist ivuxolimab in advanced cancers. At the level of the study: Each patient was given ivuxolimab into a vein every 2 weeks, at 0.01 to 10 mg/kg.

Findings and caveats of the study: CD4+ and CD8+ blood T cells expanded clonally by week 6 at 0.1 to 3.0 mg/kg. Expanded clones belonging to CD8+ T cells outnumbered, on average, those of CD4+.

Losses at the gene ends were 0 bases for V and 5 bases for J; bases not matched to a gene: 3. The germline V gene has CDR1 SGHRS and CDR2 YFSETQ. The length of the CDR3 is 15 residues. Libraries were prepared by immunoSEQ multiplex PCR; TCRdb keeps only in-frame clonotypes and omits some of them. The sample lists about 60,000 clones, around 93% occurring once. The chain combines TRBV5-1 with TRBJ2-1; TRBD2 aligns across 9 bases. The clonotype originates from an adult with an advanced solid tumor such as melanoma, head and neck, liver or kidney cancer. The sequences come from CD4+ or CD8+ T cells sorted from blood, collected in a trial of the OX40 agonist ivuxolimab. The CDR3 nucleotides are TGCGCCAGCAGCTTGGGGGGCGGGAGGGACAATGAGCAGTTCTTC. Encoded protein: CASSLGGGRDNEQFF.